The text below deals with one T cell receptor beta chain. This specimen comes from a study of cytomegalovirus exposure and HLA in healthy donors. 60 Vbeta and 13 Jbeta primers were used in PCR. TCRdb's copy holds only in-frame clones and misses some; the assay was immunoSEQ multiplex PCR. The repertoire holds 150,000 or so clones, with around 77% as singletons. Sequenced: PBMCs. This sequence was found in a male donor in good health and CMV-seropositive.

This CDR3 is CASSRLTAFEAFF. CDR3 coding DNA: TGTGCCAGCTCACGATTGACTGCATTTGAAGCTTTCTTT. The chain employs TRBV18 and TRBJ1-1; D is unclear. V was trimmed by 4 bases and J by 7 bases, leaving 13 bases between them. This CDR3 has 13 residues. CDR1 is KGHSH, CDR2 LQKENI, per germline.